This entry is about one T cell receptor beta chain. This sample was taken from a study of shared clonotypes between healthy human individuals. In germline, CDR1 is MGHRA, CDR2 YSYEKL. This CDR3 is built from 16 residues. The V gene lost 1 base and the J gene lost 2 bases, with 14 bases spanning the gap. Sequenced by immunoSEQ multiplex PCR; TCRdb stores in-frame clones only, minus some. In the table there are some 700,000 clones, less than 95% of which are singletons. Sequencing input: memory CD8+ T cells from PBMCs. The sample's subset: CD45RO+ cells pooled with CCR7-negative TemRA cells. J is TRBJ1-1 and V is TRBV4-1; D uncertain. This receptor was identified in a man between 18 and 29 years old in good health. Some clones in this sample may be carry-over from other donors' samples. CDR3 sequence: CASSQVLVGDNTEAFF. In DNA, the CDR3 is TGCGCCAGCAGCCAAGTGCTTGTGGGAGATAACACTGAAGCTTTCTTT.